This entry concerns a single T cell receptor (beta chain). This sample is part of a study of cytomegalovirus exposure and HLA in healthy donors. In the PCR, 60 Vbeta and 13 Jbeta primers were used. Profiled with immunoSEQ multiplex PCR; TCRdb holds only in-frame clones, not every one. The repertoire table contains over 100,000 clones. V shed 8 bases and J shed 0 bases, with 14 bases lying between them. The germline V gene encodes CDR1 SGDLS and CDR2 YYNGEE. This CDR3 has 15 residues. The rearrangement uses TRBV9 and TRBJ2-2; D might be TRBD1 (8 bases). Sequencing was performed on PBMCs. The receptor's source is a man aged 18 to 29 in good health and CMV-seronegative. The CDR3 is CARGGDRPNTGELFF. The CDR3 nucleotides are TGTGCCAGAGGGGGGGACAGGCCGAACACCGGGGAGCTGTTTTTT.